This T cell receptor (beta chain) came from a study of shared clonotypes between healthy human individuals. Study-wide findings and caveats: Large sequencing depth failed to make sorted-subset sequencing complete, rarefaction showed. Among donors, the sharing of clonotypes was expected to be influenced by sequencing depth.

Sequenced by immunoSEQ multiplex PCR; TCRdb stores in-frame clones only, minus some. Of some 1,100,000 clones listed, approximately 78% are singletons. Concerning this clone itself: Its target is not known.

The receptor comes from a man aged 18 to 30 in good health. Some clones in this sample may be carry-over from other donors' samples. The specimen sequenced was memory CD4+ T cells from PBMCs. This sample's subset: CD45RA-negative fraction.

CDR3 protein: CASARGFSNQPQHF. The CDR3 region has the DNA TGTGCCAGTGCCAGGGGGTTTAGCAATCAGCCCCAGCATTTT. The V and J genes are TRBV19 and TRBJ1-5, with 7 bases identical to TRBD1. The CDR3 totals 14 residues. After removal of 8 bases from V and 0 bases from J, the junction contained 4 bases not matched to a gene. Germline-derived CDR1 and CDR2 are LNHDA and SQIVND (reference sequence).